Below are 9 T cell receptor beta chains sequenced from a single sample in a study of T cells in Graves' hyperthyroidism and ophthalmopathy. The source material, RNA transcripts, was used to amplify TCR beta CDR3 regions. An initial round of RT-PCR targeting the TCR CDR3 relied on the HTBI primer set. TCRdb reprocessed the multiplex PCR reads with MiXCR, giving one entry per CDR3 protein. The table records over 700,000 distinct CDR3 sequences, roughly a sixth of them present only once. Sequences were obtained from blood. The receptors come from a woman in her 50s with Graves' hyperthyroidism that later progressed to Graves' ophthalmopathy.

This clonotype occurred a few times. This chain links TRBV7-8 with TRBJ2-7; the D is unclear. The CDR3 contains 13 residues. The germline CDR1 and CDR2 sequences are SGHVS and FQNEAQ. V lost 3 bases to trimming and J lost 4 bases, with 10 bases between them. CDR3: CASSFPHWYEQYF. The CDR3 DNA is TGTGCCAGCAGCTTCCCCCATTGGTACGAGCAGTACTTC.

This clonotype showed up many times. CDR3 protein: CSASKPGNQETQYF. CDR3 nucleotide sequence: TGCAGTGCGAGTAAGCCAGGGAACCAAGAGACCCAGTACTTC. The V gene is TRBV20-1, the J gene TRBJ2-5, with D perhaps TRBD1 (5 bases). CDR3 size: 14 residues. The V end lost 6 bases, the J end lost 0 bases, and 14 bases lay between the germline ends. In germline, CDR1 is DFQATT, CDR2 SNEGSKA (reference sequence).

This clonotype appeared many times. V usage is TRBV3-1 and J usage is TRBJ2-3; the match to TRBD2 covers 8 bases. Germline V lookup: CDR1 LGHDT, CDR2 YNNKEL (reference sequence). This CDR3 has 17 residues. V shed 8 bases and J 1 base; nucleotides not matched to a gene: 14. The CDR3 sequence: CASDHSSGRMGTDTQYF. CDR3 DNA sequence: TGTGCCAGCGACCACTCTAGCGGGCGCATGGGCACAGATACGCAGTATTTT.

The sample holds many counts of this clonotype. Here the CDR3 reads CASSLYGGSGYTF. Here the CDR3 DNA reads TGTGCCAGCAGCTTATATGGGGGTAGTGGCTACACCTTC. This chain uses TRBV11-2 with TRBJ1-2; the D gene is possibly TRBD1 (5 bases). The CDR3 is made up of 13 amino acids. The germline V gene has CDR1 SGHAT and CDR2 FQNNGV. The germline V and J ends were trimmed by 2 bases and 7 bases, with 11 bases remaining between them. Full variable domain (remainder filled in from reference TRBV11-2 and TRBJ1-2): EAGVAQSPRYKIIEKRQSVAFWCNPISGHATLYWYQQILGQGPKLLIQFQNNGVVDDSQLPKDRFSAERLKGVDSTLKIQPAKLEDSAVYLCASSLYGGSGYTFGSGTRLTVV.

The table lists this clonotype with many counts. The chain recombines TRBV5-4 with TRBJ2-7; D assignment may be TRBD1 or TRBD2 (5 bases each). CDR1 and CDR2 from the germline V gene are SGHNT and YYREEE (reference sequence). Trimming took off 3 bases at V and 2 bases at J, with 18 bases between the two ends. The CDR3 spans 16 residues. DNA for the CDR3: TGTGCCAGCAGCTGGGGACGCCGCAACTCTCCCTACGAGCAGTACTTC. Translation: CASSWGRRNSPYEQYF.

As for this clonotype: A junction boundary mismatches the germline segment, possibly from a read error. V usage is TRBV27 and J usage is TRBJ1-5; 7 nucleotides align to TRBD1. The CDR3 runs 17 residues. Germline V gives CDR1 MNHEY, CDR2 SMNVEV (reference sequence). In nucleotides, the CDR3 is TGTGCCAGCAGTATATCAGGGGGTCTGTCGGGCAATCAGCCCCAGCATTTT. The encoded protein is CASSISGGLSGNQPQHF.

The chain joins TRBV20-1 to TRBJ1-1, with D possibly being TRBD1 (5 bases). Germline V gives CDR1 DFQATT, CDR2 SNEGSKA (reference sequence). V shed 4 bases and J shed 4 bases, with 10 bases lying between them. The length of the CDR3 is 12 residues. This CDR3 is CSAMGDLTEAFF. As DNA, the CDR3 is TGCAGTGCTATGGGGGATCTCACTGAAGCTTTCTTT.

This clonotype was seen a handful of times. CDR3 sequence (DNA): TGTGCCAGCAGCTTAGGGGAACAGCCCTACGAGCAGTACTTC. It encodes CASSLGEQPYEQYF. This chain links TRBV11-2 with TRBJ2-7; D call uncertain. V lost 1 base to trimming and J lost 2 bases, with 9 bases between them. Per germline, CDR1 SGHAT and CDR2 FQNNGV. The CDR3 is 14 residues long.

This clonotype was seen many times. J is TRBJ1-1 and V is TRBV18; D not resolved. CDR1 and CDR2 from the germline V gene are KGHSH and LQKENI. There are 13 residues in the CDR3. Trimming shortened V by 2 bases and J by 3 bases, and 7 bases separated the two germline ends. The CDR3 here is CASSPELHTEAFF. CDR3 coding DNA: TGTGCCAGCTCACCAGAACTCCACACTGAAGCTTTCTTT.